The entry below gives a single T cell receptor (beta chain) sequence along with its context. Its antigen is as yet unknown. The sample is drawn from a study of cytomegalovirus exposure and HLA in healthy donors. Study-wide results and limits: Being productive about 87% or about 30% of the time was typical of most TCR beta V segments in an earlier analysis. Researchers reported from a later analysis that most CMV-associated TCR beta chains appeared HLA-restricted.

The PCR was carried out with 60 Vbeta primers and 13 Jbeta primers. Data came from immunoSEQ multiplex PCR; TCRdb stores just in-frame clones and leaves some out. The sample has over 55,000 clones, about 90% seen once; the top ten hold about 1.5%. This receptor was obtained from a man between 18 and 35 years old in good health and CMV-seronegative. The sample was PBMCs.

CDR3 in DNA: TGTGCCAGCAGTGAGGTGACAGGGGGCAATCAGCCCCAGCATTTT. Amino acids: CASSEVTGGNQPQHF. The rearrangement links TRBV2 to TRBJ1-5; 8 positions match TRBD1. Germline CDR1 and CDR2: SNHLY and FYNNEI. The CDR3 has 15 amino acids. V dropped 3 bases and J dropped 2; count of bases not matched to a gene: 3.